This T cell receptor (beta chain) is drawn from a study of blood T cell repertoires in COVID-19. Study at large: Whether acute or convalescent, the COVID-19 samples came from the United States, Italy and Spain. Sources were T cells, B-cell-depleted T cells, or PBMCs; the material itself was cDNA or gDNA.

Sequencing was performed with immunoSEQ multiplex PCR; in TCRdb, only in-frame clones are kept and a portion is missing. In the table there are roughly 150,000 clones, 88% of which are singletons. Germline CDR1 is MDHEN and CDR2 is SYDVKM. The ends were cut back, 4 bases at V and 0 bases at J, with 13 bases in the middle. There are 16 residues in the CDR3. This clone was seen just once. The genes are TRBV28 and TRBJ2-1; D is possibly TRBD1 (5 bases). The clonotype originates from a man in his fifties or sixties who had recovered from COVID-19. The sequenced sample was peripheral blood. In DNA, the CDR3 is TGTGCCAGCAGTTCTATACAGGAGAGCTCCTACAATGAGCAGTTCTTC. The encoded protein is CASSSIQESSYNEQFF. The full variable domain, completed using reference TRBV28 and TRBJ2-1, is DVKVTQSSRYLVKRTGEKVFLECVQDMDHENMFWYRQDPGLGLRLIYFSYDVKMKEKGDIPEGYSVSREKKERFSLILESASTNQTSMYLCASSSIQESSYNEQFFGPGTRLTVL.